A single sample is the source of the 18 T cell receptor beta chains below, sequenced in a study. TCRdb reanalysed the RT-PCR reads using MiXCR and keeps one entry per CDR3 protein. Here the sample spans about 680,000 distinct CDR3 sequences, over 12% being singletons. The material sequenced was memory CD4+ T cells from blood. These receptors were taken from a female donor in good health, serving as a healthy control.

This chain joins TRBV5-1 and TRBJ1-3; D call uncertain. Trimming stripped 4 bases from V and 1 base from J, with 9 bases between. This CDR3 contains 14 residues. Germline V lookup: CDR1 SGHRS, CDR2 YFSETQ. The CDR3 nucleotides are TGCGCCAGCAGCGCCGAAGGATCTGGAAACACCATATATTTT. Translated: CASSAEGSGNTIYF.

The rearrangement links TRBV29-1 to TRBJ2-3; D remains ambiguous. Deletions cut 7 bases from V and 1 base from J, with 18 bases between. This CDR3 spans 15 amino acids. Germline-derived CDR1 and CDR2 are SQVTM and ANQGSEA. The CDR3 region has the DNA TGCAGCGCCTCGGACGGAAGCCCACGCACAGATACGCAGTATTTT. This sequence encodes CSASDGSPRTDTQYF.

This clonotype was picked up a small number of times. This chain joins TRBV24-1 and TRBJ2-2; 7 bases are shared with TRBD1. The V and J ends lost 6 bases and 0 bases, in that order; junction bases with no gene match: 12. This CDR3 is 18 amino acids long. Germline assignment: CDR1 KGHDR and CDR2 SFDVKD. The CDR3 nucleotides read TGTGCCACCAGTCAAACCCGGGACAGCTTCGCGAACACCGGGGAGCTGTTTTTT. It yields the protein CATSQTRDSFANTGELFF.

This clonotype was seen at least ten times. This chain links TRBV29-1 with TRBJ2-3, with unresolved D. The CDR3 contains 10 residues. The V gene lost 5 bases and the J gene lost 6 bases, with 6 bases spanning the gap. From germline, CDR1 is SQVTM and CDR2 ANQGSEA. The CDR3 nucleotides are TGCAGCGTTCGTAGGGATACGCAGTATTTT. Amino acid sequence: CSVRRDTQYF.

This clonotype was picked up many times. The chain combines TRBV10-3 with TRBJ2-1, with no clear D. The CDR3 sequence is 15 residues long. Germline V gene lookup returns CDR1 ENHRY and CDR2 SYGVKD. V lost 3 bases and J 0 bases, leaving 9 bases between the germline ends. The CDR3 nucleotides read TGTGCCATCAGTGAAAGGGCGAGCTCCTACAATGAGCAGTTCTTC. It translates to CAISERASSYNEQFF.

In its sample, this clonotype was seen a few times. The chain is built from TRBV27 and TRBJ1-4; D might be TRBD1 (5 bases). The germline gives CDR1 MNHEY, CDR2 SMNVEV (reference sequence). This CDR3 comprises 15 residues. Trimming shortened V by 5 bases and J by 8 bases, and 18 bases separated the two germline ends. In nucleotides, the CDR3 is TGTGCCAGCAGTCCCCGGGGGGGACGGCCGGAAAAACTGTTTTTT. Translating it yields CASSPRGGRPEKLFF.

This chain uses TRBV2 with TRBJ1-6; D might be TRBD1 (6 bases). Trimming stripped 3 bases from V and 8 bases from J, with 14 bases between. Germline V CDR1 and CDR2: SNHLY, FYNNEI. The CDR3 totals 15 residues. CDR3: CASSDSSGQHSPLHF. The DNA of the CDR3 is TGTGCCAGCAGTGACTCTTCCGGACAGCATTCACCCCTCCACTTT.

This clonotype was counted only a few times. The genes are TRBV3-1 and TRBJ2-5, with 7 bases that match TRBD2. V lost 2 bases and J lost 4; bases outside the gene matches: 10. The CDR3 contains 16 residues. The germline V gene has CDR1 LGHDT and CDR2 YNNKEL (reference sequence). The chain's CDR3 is CASSQKPGGGRETQYF. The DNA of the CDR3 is TGTGCCAGCAGCCAAAAGCCCGGCGGCGGGAGAGAGACCCAGTACTTC.

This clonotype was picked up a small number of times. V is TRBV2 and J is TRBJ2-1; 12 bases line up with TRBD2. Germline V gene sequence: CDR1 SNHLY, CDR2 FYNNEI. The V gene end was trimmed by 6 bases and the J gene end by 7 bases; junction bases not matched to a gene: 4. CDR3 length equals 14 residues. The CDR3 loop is CASRGGTSGNEQFF. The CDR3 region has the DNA TGTGCCAGCAGGGGCGGGACTAGCGGGAATGAGCAGTTCTTC. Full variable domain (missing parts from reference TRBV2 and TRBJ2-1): EPEVTQTPSHQVTQMGQEVILRCVPISNHLYFYWYRQILGQKVEFLVSFYNNEISEKSEIFDDQFSVERPDGSNFTLKIRSTKLEDSAMYFCASRGGTSGNEQFFGPGTRLTVL.

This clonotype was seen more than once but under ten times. The CDR3 region has the DNA TGTGCCAGCAGCCGGACTAGGGGGAACACCGGGGAGCTGTTTTTT. Protein sequence: CASSRTRGNTGELFF. The gene calls are TRBV7-2 and TRBJ2-2, with 7 bases fitting TRBD2. Looked up from germline, CDR1 is SGHTA and CDR2 is FQGNSA. The length of the CDR3 is 15 residues. V shed 5 bases, J shed 1 base, and the junction held 4 bases outside the gene matches.

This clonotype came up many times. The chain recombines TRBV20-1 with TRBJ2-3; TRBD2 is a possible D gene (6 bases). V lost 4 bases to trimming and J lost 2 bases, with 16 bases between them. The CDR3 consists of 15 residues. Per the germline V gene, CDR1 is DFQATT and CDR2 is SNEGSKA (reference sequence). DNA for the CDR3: TGCAGTGCTACCGGGGGTAGCGGCCACACAGATACGCAGTATTTT. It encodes CSATGGSGHTDTQYF.

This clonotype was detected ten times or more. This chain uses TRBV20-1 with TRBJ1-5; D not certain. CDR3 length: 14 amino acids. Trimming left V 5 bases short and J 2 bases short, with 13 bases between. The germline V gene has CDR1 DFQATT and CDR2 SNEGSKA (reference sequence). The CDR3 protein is CSAHSRMGNQPQHF. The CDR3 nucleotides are TGCAGTGCTCACAGCCGAATGGGCAATCAGCCCCAGCATTTT.

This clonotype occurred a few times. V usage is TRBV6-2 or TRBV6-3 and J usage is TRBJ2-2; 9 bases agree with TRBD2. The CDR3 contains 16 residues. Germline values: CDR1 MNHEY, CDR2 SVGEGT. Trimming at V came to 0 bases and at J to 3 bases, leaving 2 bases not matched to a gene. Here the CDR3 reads CASSYSSGGYTGELFF. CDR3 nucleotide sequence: TGTGCCAGCAGTTACTCAAGCGGGGGGTACACCGGGGAGCTGTTTTTT.

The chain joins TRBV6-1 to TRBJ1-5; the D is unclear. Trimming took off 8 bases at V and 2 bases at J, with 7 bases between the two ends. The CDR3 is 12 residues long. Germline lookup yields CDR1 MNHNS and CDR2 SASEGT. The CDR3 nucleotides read TGTGCCAGCGGCACAGGCAATCAGCCCCAGCATTTT. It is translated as CASGTGNQPQHF.

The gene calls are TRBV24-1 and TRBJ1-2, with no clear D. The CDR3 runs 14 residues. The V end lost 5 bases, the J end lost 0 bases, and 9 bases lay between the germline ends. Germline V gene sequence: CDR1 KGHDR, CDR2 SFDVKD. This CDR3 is CATSGLESNYGYTF. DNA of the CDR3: TGTGCCACCAGTGGATTGGAGTCTAACTATGGCTACACCTTC.

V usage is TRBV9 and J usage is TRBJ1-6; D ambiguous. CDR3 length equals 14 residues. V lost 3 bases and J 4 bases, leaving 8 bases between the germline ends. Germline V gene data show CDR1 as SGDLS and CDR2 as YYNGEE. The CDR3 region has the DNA TGTGCCAGCAGCGGCCAGTTGTATAATTCACCCCTCCACTTT. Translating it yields CASSGQLYNSPLHF.

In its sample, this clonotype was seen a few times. CDR3: CASSYSIAGQGARTEAFF. The CDR3 DNA is TGTGCCAGCAGTTACTCGATCGCTGGACAGGGGGCGAGGACTGAAGCTTTCTTT. The chain recombines TRBV6-2 or TRBV6-3 with TRBJ1-1, with TRBD1 matching over 11 bases. Germline CDR1 and CDR2: MNHEY and SVGEGT. After removal of 0 bases from V and 5 bases from J, the junction contained 11 bases not matched to a gene. The CDR3 runs to 18 residues.

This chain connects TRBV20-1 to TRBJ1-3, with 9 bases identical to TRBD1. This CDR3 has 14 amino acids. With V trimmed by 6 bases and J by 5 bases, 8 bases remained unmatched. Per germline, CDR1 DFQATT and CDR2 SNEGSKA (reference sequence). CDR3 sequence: CSASPGQGRNTIYF. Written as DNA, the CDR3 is TGCAGTGCGTCGCCGGGACAGGGAAGAAACACCATATATTTT.